One sample yielded the 21 T cell receptor beta chains listed below, sequenced in a study of PD-L1 blockade in urothelial cancer. Clones were sequenced by immunoSEQ multiplex PCR, and TCRdb holds only the in-frame ones, with some missing. Found here are about 95,000 clones, around 87% of them singletons; the top ten hold around 1.5%. Noted time point: pretreatment peripheral blood. Sample: PBMCs, taken around atezolizumab (anti-PD-L1) treatment. These receptor sequences come from a man in his sixties with urothelial cancer.

This chain links TRBV11-2 with TRBJ1-1; 7 bases are shared with TRBD1. Looked up from germline, CDR1 is SGHAT and CDR2 is FQNNGV. J gave up 6 bases and V 5 bases, and 12 bases lay outside the gene matches. CDR3 length: 15 amino acids. CDR3 nucleotide sequence: TGTGCCAGCAGCCAAACATCCGACAGGGTTCCTGAAGCTTTCTTT. As protein: CASSQTSDRVPEAFF.

The chain has TRBV7-9 and TRBJ2-7, with 7 bases fitting TRBD2. The CDR3 is 14 amino acids. The germline CDR1 and CDR2 sequences are SEHNR and FQNEAQ (reference sequence). Trimming cost V 1 base and J 9 bases; bases outside gene matches: 9. The CDR3 loop is CASSLERAGSVQYF. The DNA for the CDR3 is TGTGCCAGCAGCTTAGAGCGAGCGGGAAGTGTGCAGTACTTC.

The chain is built from TRBV7-2 and TRBJ1-5; 7 bases match TRBD1. This CDR3 is built from 14 residues. Germline CDR1 is SGHTA and CDR2 is FQGNSA. V shed 4 bases, J shed 6 bases, and the junction held 6 bases outside the gene matches. CDR3: CASSSDRASQPQHF. The DNA of the CDR3 is TGTGCCAGCAGCTCTGACAGGGCCAGTCAGCCCCAGCATTTT.

This clone was observed once. The J gene is TRBJ2-1, the V gene TRBV7-2, with 7 bases aligning to TRBD2. The ends lost 4 bases at V and 5 bases at J; junction bases unmatched: 8. This CDR3 region has 15 residues. Germline V lookup: CDR1 SGHTA, CDR2 FQGNSA. CDR3 nucleotide sequence: TGTGCCAGCAGCTCAGATAGCGGGTCCCACAATGAGCAGTTCTTC. Protein: CASSSDSGSHNEQFF.

The rearrangement uses TRBV5-1 and TRBJ1-4, with 8 nucleotides matching TRBD1. V shed 5 bases, J shed 0 bases, and the junction held 3 bases outside the gene matches. This CDR3 comprises 15 residues. Looked up from germline, CDR1 is SGHRS and CDR2 is YFSETQ. In nucleotides, the CDR3 is TGCGCCAGCAGTTTACAGGGGGCAACTAATGAAAAACTGTTTTTT. Its protein product is CASSLQGATNEKLFF.

V is TRBV7-2 and J is TRBJ1-1; TRBD1 is a possible D gene (6 bases). From germline, CDR1 is SGHTA and CDR2 FQGNSA. V lost 2 bases and J lost 8, with 18 bases in between. The CDR3 has 15 residues. The DNA for the CDR3 is TGTGCCAGCAGCTTAAGTTGGGACACGGGTTTAGAAGCTTTCTTT. This gives the protein CASSLSWDTGLEAFF.

This chain joins TRBV7-9 and TRBJ1-1; 8 bases agree with TRBD1. Germline trimming cut 5 bases from V and 10 bases from J; bases unmatched to any gene: 6. The CDR3 is 12 amino acids. CDR1 and CDR2 (germline): SEHNR, FQNEAQ (reference sequence). CDR3 amino acids: CASSHNRGAAFF. The CDR3 DNA follows: TGTGCCAGCAGCCATAACAGGGGGGCAGCTTTCTTT. The full variable domain, completed using reference TRBV7-9 and TRBJ1-1, is DTGVSQNPRHKITKRGQNVTFRCDPISEHNRLYWYRQTLGQGPEFLTYFQNEAQLEKSRLLSDRFSAERPKGSFSTLEIQRTEQGDSAMYLCASSHNRGAAFFGQGTRLTVV.

The gene calls are TRBV7-2 and TRBJ2-2, with 12 bases fitting TRBD1. V dropped 2 bases and J dropped 4; count of bases not matched to a gene: 8. This CDR3 is 18 amino acids long. CDR1 SGHTA and CDR2 FQGNSA come from the germline V gene. The CDR3 protein is CASSLTGTGGRSTGELFF. CDR3 nucleotides: TGTGCCAGCAGCTTAACCGGGACAGGGGGCCGGAGCACCGGGGAGCTGTTTTTT.

V is TRBV2 and J is TRBJ2-3; TRBD1 matches 7 bases. The germline gives CDR1 SNHLY, CDR2 FYNNEI. CDR3 size: 17 residues. The trim removed 8 bases at V and 0 bases at J, leaving 14 bases unmatched. CDR3 DNA: TGTGCCAGCCAACCGGGACAGCCAGACTTTAGCACAGATACGCAGTATTTT. It specifies CASQPGQPDFSTDTQYF.

The CDR3 sequence: CASSEGGHGLDEQFF. The DNA of the CDR3 is TGTGCCAGCAGTGAGGGAGGGCATGGTTTAGATGAGCAGTTCTTC. The rearrangement uses TRBV6-4 and TRBJ2-1, with 7 bases matching TRBD2. The CDR3 loop spans 15 amino acids. Germline assignment: CDR1 MRHNA and CDR2 SNTAGT. J lost 8 bases, V lost 3 bases, and 10 bases had no gene match.

V is TRBV18 and J is TRBJ2-7, with 7 bases matching TRBD1. CDR1 KGHSH and CDR2 LQKENI come from the germline V gene. J was trimmed by 3 bases and V by 2 bases; bases with no gene match: 1. The CDR3 contains 13 residues. DNA for the CDR3: TGTGCCAGCTCACCAGCAGGGGGCTACGAGCAGTACTTC. Its translation: CASSPAGGYEQYF.

The table lists this clone with a count of one. The chain combines TRBV28 with TRBJ2-1; a possible D gene is TRBD1 (5 bases). The CDR3 totals 13 residues. Trimming removed 2 bases from V and 8 bases from J, with 10 bases in between. Germline values: CDR1 MDHEN, CDR2 SYDVKM. In nucleotides, the CDR3 is TGTGCCAGCAGTTTAAGTAGGGGTTATGAGCAGTTCTTC. Its translation: CASSLSRGYEQFF.

The gene calls are TRBV2 and TRBJ2-7, with D maybe TRBD2 (5 bases). CDR1 SNHLY and CDR2 FYNNEI come from the germline V gene. CDR3 length equals 15 residues. V was pared by 1 base and J by 2 bases, with 12 bases between. The CDR3 loop is CASSEGATTTYEQYF. CDR3 in DNA: TGTGCCAGCAGTGAAGGGGCCACGACTACCTACGAGCAGTACTTC. The entire variable domain, with the rest obtained from reference TRBV2 and TRBJ2-7, is as follows: EPEVTQTPSHQVTQMGQEVILRCVPISNHLYFYWYRQILGQKVEFLVSFYNNEISEKSEIFDDQFSVERPDGSNFTLKIRSTKLEDSAMYFCASSEGATTTYEQYFGPGTRLTVT.

The gene calls are TRBV18 and TRBJ1-3, with D tentatively TRBD1 (6 bases). Germline CDR1 and CDR2: KGHSH and LQKENI. This CDR3 is 14 amino acids long. The V end was cut by 6 bases, the J end by 0 bases, with 9 bases between. The CDR3 here is CASSQQGSGNTIYF. CDR3 nucleotide sequence: TGTGCCAGCTCTCAACAGGGCTCTGGAAACACCATATATTTT.

The chain uses TRBV19 and TRBJ1-1; D call uncertain. The CDR3 length is 15 residues. Deletions cut 5 bases from V and 5 bases from J, with 18 bases between. The germline V gene has CDR1 LNHDA and CDR2 SQIVND (reference sequence). The CDR3 loop is CASSDRALRGTEAFF. CDR3 coding DNA: TGTGCCAGTAGTGATCGGGCCTTGAGAGGGACTGAAGCTTTCTTT.

This rearrangement joins TRBV30 to TRBJ1-5; TRBD1 might be the D (6 bases). Germline V gene data show CDR1 as GTSNPN and CDR2 as SVGIG (reference sequence). Trimming removed 2 bases at V and 4 bases at J, with 9 bases between. This CDR3 region has 13 residues. The CDR3 DNA reads TGTGCCTGGAGTCTAAGGGGGAATCAGCCCCAGCATTTT. It translates to CAWSLRGNQPQHF.

V usage is TRBV7-9 and J usage is TRBJ1-6; TRBD1 agrees at 7 bases. From germline, CDR1 is SEHNR and CDR2 FQNEAQ (reference sequence). The CDR3 has 15 residues. J was trimmed by 5 bases and V by 5 bases; bases with no gene match: 6. The CDR3 bases are TGTGCCAGCAGCCCCGGGGACAGAGATAATTCACCCCTCCACTTT. Translated, it gives CASSPGDRDNSPLHF.

The V gene is TRBV2, the J gene TRBJ1-1, with a possible D match to TRBD1 (5 bases). The V gene lost 0 bases and the J gene lost 10 bases, with 9 bases spanning the gap. Germline CDR1 is SNHLY and CDR2 is FYNNEI. This CDR3 comprises 12 residues. The CDR3 bases are TGTGCCAGCAGTGAAGCACGACAGTTAGCTTTCTTT. Its protein product is CASSEARQLAFF.

The chain is built from TRBV2 and TRBJ2-3; 9 bases match TRBD2. V gave up 9 bases and J gave up 0 bases; unmatched junction bases: 7. Germline V CDR1 and CDR2: SNHLY, FYNNEI. The CDR3 is 15 amino acids. Here the CDR3 DNA reads TGTGCCAGTTATTGGCGGGGGGGGAGCACAGATACGCAGTATTTT. It encodes CASYWRGGSTDTQYF.

V and J are TRBV19 and TRBJ2-2, with 9 bases identical to TRBD1. Germline V gene data show CDR1 as LNHDA and CDR2 as SQIVND (reference sequence). The ends lost 6 bases at V and 7 bases at J; junction bases unmatched: 6. CDR3 length equals 14 residues. The CDR3 region has the DNA TGTGCCAGTAGCCCGGACAGGGGTATCGGGGAGCTGTTTTTT. Translation: CASSPDRGIGELFF.

The CDR3 coding sequence is TGTGCCAGCAGCACTCGGGACTCCCACCTGGGAGAGCAGTACTTC. Amino acids: CASSTRDSHLGEQYF. The chain employs TRBV7-2 and TRBJ2-7, with D maybe TRBD2 (6 bases). Trimming left V 5 bases short and J 7 bases short, with 21 bases between. The CDR3 loop spans 15 amino acids. The germline V gene encodes CDR1 SGHTA and CDR2 FQGNSA.